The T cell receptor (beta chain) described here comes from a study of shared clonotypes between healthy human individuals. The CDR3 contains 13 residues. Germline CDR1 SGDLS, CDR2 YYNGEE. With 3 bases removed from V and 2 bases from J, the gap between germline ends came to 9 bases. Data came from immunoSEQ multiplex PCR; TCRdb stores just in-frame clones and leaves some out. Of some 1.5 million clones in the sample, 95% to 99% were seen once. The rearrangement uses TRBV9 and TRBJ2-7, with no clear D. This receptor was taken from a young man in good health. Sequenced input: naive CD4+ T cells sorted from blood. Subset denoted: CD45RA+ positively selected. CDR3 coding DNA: TGTGCCAGCAGCGGGGCGAATCCCTACGAGCAGTACTTC. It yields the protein CASSGANPYEQYF. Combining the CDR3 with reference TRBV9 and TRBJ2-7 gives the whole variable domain DSGVTQTPKHLITATGQRVTLRCSPRSGDLSVYWYQQSLDQGLQFLIQYYNGEERAKGNILERFSAQQFPDLHSELNLSSLELGDSALYFCASSGANPYEQYFGPGTRLTVT.